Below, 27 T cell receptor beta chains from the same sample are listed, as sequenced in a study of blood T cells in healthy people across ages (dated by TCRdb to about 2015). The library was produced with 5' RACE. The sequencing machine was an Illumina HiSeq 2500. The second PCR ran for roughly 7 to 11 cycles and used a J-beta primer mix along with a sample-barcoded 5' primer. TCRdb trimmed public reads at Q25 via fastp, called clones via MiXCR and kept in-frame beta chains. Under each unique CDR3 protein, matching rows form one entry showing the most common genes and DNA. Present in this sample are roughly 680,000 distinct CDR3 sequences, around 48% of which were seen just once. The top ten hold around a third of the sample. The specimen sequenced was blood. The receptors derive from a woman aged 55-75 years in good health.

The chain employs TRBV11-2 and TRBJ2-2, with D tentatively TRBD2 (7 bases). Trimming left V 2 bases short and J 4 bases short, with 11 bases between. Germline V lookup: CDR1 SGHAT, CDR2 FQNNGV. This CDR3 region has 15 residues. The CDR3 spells CASSLKGGLTGELFF. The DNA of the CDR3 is TGTGCCAGCAGCTTAAAGGGGGGGCTCACCGGGGAGCTGTTTTTT.

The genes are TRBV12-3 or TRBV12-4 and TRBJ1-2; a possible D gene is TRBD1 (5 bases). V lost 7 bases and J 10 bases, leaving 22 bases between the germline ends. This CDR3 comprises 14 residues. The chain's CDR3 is CASTNKKGRFDYTF. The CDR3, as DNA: TGTGCCAGCACCAATAAGAAGGGGCGATTCGACTACACCTTC.

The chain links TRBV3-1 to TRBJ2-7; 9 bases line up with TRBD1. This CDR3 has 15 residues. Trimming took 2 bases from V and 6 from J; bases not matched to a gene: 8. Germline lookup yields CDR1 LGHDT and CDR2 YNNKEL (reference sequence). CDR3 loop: CASSQPDRGGGEQYF. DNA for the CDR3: TGTGCCAGCAGCCAACCGGACAGGGGTGGCGGCGAGCAGTACTTC.

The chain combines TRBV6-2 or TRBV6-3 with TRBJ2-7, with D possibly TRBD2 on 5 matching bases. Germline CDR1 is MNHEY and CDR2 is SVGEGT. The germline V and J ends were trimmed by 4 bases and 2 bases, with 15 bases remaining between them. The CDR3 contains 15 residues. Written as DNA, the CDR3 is TGTGCCAGCAGTTCCATCGAGAGGGTCACCTACGAGCAGTACTTC. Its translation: CASSSIERVTYEQYF.

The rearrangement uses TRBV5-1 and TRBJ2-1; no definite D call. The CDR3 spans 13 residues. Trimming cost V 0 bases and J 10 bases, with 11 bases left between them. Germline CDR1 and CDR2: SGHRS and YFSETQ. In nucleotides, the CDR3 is TGCGCCAGCAGCTTGGGAGTGAGGAGAGAGCAGTTCTTC. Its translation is CASSLGVRREQFF. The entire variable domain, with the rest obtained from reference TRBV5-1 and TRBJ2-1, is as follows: KAGVTQTPRYLIKTRGQQVTLSCSPISGHRSVSWYQQTPGQGLQFLFEYFSETQRNKGNFPGRFSGRQFSNSRSEMNVSTLELGDSALYLCASSLGVRREQFFGPGTRLTVL.

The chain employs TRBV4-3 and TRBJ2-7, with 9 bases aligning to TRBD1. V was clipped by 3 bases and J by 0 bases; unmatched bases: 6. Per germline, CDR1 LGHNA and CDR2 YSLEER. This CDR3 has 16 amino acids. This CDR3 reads CASSQEGQGYSYEQYF. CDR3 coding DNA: TGCGCCAGCAGCCAGGAGGGACAGGGATACTCCTACGAGCAGTACTTC.

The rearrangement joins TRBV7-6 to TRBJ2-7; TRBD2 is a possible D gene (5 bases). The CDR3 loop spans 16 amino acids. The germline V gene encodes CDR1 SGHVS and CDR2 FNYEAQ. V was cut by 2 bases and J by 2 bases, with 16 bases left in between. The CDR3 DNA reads TGTGCCAGCAGCTTAAGTTTTGGGCCGGGGACCTACGAGCAGTACTTC. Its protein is CASSLSFGPGTYEQYF.

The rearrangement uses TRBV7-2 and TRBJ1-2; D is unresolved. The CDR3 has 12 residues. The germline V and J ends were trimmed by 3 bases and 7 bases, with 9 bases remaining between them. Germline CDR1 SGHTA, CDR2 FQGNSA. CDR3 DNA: TGTGCCAGCAGCTTGCGGACTTTTGGCTACACCTTC. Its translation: CASSLRTFGYTF.

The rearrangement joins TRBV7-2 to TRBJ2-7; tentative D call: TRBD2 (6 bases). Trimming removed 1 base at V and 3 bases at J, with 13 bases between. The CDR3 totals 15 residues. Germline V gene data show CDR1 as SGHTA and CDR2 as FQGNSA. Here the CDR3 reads CASSLVGSGIYEQYF. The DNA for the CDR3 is TGTGCCAGCAGCTTAGTCGGTAGCGGCATCTACGAGCAGTACTTC.

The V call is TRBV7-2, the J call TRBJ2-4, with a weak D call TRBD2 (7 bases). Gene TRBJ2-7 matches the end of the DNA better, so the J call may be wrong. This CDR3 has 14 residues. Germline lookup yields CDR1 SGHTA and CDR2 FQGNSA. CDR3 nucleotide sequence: TGTGCCAGCAGTAACGGGGGGCAGGGGTCCGAGCAGTACTTC. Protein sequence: CASSNGGQGSEQYF.

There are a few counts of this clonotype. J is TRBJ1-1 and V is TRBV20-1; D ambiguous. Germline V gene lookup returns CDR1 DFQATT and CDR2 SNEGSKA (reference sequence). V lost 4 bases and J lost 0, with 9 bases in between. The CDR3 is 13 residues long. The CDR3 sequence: CSAKDHLNTEAFF. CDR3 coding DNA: TGCAGTGCTAAAGACCATCTGAACACTGAAGCTTTCTTT.

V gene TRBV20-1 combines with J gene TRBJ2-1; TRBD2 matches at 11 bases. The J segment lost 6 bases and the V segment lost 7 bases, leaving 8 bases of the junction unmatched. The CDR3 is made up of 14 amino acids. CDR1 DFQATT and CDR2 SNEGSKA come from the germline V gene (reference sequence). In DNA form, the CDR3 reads TGCAGTGAATTAGCGGGAGGGCCGAGCAATGAGCAGTTCTTC. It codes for CSELAGGPSNEQFF.

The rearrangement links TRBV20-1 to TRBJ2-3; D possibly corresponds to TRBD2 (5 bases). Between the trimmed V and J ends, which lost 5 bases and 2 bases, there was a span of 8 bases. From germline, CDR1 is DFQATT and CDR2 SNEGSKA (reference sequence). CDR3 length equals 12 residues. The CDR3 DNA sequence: TGCAGTGCTTCCGGGGACACAGATACGCAGTATTTT. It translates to CSASGDTDTQYF.

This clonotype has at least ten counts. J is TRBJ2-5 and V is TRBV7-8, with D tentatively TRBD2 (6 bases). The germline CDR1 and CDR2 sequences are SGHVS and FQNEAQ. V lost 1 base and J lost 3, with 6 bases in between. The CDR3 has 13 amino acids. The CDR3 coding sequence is TGTGCCAGCAGCTTAGAGCGGGAAGAGACCCAGTACTTC. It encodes CASSLEREETQYF.

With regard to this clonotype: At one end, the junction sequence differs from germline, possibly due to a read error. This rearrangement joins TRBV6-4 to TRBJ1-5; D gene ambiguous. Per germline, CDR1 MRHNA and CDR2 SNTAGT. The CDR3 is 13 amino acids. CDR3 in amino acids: CASSEKGHQPQHF. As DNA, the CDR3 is TGTGCCAGCAGTGAAAAAGGGCATCAACCCCAGCATTTT.

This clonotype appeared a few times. The CDR3 coding sequence is TGTGCCAGCAGTGGACTGGGGGACACTGAAGCTTTCTTT. This gives the protein CASSGLGDTEAFF. The V and J genes are TRBV27 and TRBJ1-1; possible D gene TRBD1, 5 bases. The germline V gene encodes CDR1 MNHEY and CDR2 SMNVEV (reference sequence). V lost 5 bases and J 3 bases, leaving 10 bases between the germline ends. The CDR3 extends over 13 amino acids.

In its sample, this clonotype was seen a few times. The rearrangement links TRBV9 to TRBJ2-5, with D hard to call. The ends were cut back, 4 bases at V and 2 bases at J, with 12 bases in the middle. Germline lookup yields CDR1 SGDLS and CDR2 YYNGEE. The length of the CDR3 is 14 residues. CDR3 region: CASSRTERQETQYF. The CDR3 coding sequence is TGTGCCAGCAGCCGTACGGAGCGTCAAGAGACCCAGTACTTC.

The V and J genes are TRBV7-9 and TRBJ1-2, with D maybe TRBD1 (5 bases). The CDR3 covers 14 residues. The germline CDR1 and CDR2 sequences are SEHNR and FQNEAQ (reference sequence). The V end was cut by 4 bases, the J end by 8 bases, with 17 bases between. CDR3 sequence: CASSSNSGGSGYTF. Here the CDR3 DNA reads TGTGCCAGCAGCTCCAATTCGGGGGGAAGCGGCTACACCTTC. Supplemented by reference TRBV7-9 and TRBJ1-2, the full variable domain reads DTGVSQNPRHKITKRGQNVTFRCDPISEHNRLYWYRQTLGQGPEFLTYFQNEAQLEKSRLLSDRFSAERPKGSFSTLEIQRTEQGDSAMYLCASSSNSGGSGYTFGSGTRLTVV.

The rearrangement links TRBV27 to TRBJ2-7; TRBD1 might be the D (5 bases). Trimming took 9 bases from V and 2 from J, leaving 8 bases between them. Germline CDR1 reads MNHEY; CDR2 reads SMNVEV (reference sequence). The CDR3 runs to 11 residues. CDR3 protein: CASGAAYEQYF. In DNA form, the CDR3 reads TGTGCCAGTGGGGCAGCCTACGAGCAGTACTTC.

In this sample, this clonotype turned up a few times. CDR3 bases: TGTGCCAGCAGCTTATTACAGGACTCCTACGAGCAGTACTTC. Amino acid sequence: CASSLLQDSYEQYF. The chain links TRBV7-2 to TRBJ2-7; tentative D call: TRBD1 (5 bases). This CDR3 has 14 residues. V was shortened by 2 bases and J by 0 bases, with 8 bases between the two germline ends. Germline V lookup: CDR1 SGHTA, CDR2 FQGNSA. The complete variable domain, with remaining parts taken from reference TRBV7-2 and TRBJ2-7, reads GAGVSQSPSNKVTEKGKDVELRCDPISGHTALYWYRQSLGQGLEFLIYFQGNSAPDKSGLPSDRFSAERTGGSVSTLTIQRTQQEDSAVYLCASSLLQDSYEQYFGPGTRLTVT.

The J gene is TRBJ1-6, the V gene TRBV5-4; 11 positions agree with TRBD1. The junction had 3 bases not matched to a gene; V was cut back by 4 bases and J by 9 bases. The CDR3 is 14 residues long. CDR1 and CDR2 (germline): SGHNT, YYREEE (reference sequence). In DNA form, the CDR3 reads TGTGCCAGCAGCCCCGGGACAGGGGGTTCACCCCTCCACTTT. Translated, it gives CASSPGTGGSPLHF.

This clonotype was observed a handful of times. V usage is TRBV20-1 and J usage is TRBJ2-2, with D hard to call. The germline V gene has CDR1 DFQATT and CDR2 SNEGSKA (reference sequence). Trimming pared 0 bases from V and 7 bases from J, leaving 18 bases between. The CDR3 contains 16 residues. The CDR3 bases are TGCAGTGCTAGAGATATCGCCCCCTGGGAAGGCGGGGAGCTGTTTTTT. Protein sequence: CSARDIAPWEGGELFF.

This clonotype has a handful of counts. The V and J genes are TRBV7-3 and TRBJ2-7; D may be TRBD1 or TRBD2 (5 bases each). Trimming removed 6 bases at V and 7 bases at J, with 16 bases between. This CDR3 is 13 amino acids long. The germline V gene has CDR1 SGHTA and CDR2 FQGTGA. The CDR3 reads CASSPRGPGEQYF. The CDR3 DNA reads TGTGCCAGCAGTCCTCGGGGCCCGGGAGAGCAGTACTTC.

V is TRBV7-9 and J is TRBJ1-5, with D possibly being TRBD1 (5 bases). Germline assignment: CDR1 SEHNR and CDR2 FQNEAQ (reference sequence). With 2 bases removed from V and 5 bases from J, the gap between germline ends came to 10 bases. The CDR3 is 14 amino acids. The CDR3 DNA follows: TGTGCCAGCAGCTTACAGGGCAGCCATCAGCCCCAGCATTTT. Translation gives CASSLQGSHQPQHF.

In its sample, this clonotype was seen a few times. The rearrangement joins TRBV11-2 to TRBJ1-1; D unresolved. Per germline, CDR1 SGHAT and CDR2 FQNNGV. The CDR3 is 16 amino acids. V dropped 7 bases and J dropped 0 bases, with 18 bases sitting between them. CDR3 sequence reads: CASNSWGVRMNTEAFF. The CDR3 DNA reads TGTGCCAGCAACAGTTGGGGTGTCCGAATGAACACTGAAGCTTTCTTT.

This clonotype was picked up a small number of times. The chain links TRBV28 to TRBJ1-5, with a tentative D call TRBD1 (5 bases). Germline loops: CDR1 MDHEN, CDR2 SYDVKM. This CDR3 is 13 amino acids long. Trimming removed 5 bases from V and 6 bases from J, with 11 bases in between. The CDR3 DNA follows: TGTGCCAGCAGTCCCCCAGGGTTTCAGCCCCAGCATTTT. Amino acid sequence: CASSPPGFQPQHF.

DNA for the CDR3: TGTGCCGTGCAGTCTCCCGGGAACACTGAAGCTTTCTTT. It yields the protein CAVQSPGNTEAFF. The chain has TRBV27 and TRBJ1-1; D is uncertain. Germline loops: CDR1 MNHEY, CDR2 SMNVEV (reference sequence). Trimming removed 11 bases at V and 1 base at J, with 14 bases between. This CDR3 comprises 13 residues.